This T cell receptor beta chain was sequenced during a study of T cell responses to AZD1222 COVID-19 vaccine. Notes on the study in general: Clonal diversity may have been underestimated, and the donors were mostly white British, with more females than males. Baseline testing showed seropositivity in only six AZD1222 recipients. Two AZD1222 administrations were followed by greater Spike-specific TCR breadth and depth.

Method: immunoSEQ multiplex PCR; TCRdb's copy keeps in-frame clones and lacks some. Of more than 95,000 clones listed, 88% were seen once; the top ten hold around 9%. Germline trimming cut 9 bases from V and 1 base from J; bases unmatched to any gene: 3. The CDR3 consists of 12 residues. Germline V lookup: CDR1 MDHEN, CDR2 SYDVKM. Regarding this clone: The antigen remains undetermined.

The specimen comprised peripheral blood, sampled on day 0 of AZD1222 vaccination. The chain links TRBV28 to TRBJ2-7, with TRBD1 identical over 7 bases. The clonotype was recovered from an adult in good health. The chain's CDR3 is CASKGASYEQYF. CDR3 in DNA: TGTGCCAGTAAGGGGGCTTCCTACGAGCAGTACTTC.